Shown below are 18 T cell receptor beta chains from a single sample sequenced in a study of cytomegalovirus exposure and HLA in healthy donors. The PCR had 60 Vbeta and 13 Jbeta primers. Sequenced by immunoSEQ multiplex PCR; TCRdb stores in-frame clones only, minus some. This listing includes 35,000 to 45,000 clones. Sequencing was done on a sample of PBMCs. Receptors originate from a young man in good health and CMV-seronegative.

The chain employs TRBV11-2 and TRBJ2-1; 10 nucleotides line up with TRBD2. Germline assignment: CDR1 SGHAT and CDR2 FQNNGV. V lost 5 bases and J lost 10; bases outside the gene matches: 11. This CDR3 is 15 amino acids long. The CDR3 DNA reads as TGTGCCAGCAGCGCCCGCGAGACTAGCGGGTTAGAGCAGTTCTTC. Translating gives CASSARETSGLEQFF.

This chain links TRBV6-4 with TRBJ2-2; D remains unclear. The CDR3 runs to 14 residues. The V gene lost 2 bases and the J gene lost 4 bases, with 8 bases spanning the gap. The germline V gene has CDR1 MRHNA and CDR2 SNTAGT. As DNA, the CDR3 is TGTGCCAGCAGTGACCTCCCCAGCACCGGGGAGCTGTTTTTT. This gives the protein CASSDLPSTGELFF.

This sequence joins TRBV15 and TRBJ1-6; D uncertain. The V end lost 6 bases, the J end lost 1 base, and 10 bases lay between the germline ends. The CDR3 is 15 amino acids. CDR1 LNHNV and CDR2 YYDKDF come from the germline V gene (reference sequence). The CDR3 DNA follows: TGTGCCACCAGATCCACGGGATCCTATAATTCACCCCTCCACTTT. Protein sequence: CATRSTGSYNSPLHF.

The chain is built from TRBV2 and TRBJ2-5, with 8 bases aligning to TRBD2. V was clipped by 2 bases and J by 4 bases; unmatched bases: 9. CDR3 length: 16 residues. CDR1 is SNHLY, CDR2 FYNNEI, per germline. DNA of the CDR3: TGTGCCAGCAGTGAAAGCGGGGGCGGTAGCCGAGAGACCCAGTACTTC. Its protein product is CASSESGGGSRETQYF.

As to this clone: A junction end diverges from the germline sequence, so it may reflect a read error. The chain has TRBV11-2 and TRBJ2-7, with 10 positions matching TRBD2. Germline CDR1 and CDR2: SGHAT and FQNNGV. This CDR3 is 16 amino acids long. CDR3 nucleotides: TGTGCCAGCAGCTTAATAGCGGGAGGTCTCGACTACGAGCGGTACTTC. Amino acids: CASSLIAGGLDYERYF.

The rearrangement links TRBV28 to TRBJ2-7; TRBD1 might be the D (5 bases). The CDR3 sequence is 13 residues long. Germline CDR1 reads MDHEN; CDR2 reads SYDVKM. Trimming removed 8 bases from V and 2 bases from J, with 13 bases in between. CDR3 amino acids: CASGVGPPYEQYF. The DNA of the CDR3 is TGTGCCAGCGGTGTGGGGCCCCCCTACGAGCAGTACTTC.

The CDR3 nucleotides are TGTGCCAGCAGCAAAGAAGCCGTTTACGAGCAGTACTTC. Encoded protein: CASSKEAVYEQYF. The genes are TRBV21-1 and TRBJ2-7; TRBD2, as called in the table, went unchecked against the DNA. TRBV21-1 is noted as a pseudogene. CDR3 length: 13 amino acids.

CDR3 protein: CSARVAGGLYF. DNA for the CDR3: TGCAGTGCTAGAGTAGCGGGGGGACTGTACTTC. This chain connects TRBV20-1 to TRBJ2-7; 10 positions agree with TRBD2. This CDR3 has 11 residues. Germline V CDR1 and CDR2: DFQATT, SNEGSKA (reference sequence). Trimming at V came to 1 base and at J to 12 bases, leaving 3 bases not matched to a gene.

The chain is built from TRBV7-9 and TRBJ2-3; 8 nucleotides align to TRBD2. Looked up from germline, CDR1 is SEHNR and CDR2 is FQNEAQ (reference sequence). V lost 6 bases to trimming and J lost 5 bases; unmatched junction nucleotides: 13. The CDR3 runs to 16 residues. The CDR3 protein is CASRHGLAGAEDTQYF. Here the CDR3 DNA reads TGTGCCAGCAGACACGGACTAGCAGGGGCCGAAGATACGCAGTATTTT.

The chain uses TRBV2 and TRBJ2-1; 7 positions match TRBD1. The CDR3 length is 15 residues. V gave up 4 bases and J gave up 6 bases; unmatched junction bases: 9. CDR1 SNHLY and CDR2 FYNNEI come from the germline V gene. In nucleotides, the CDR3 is TGTGCCAGCAGTGGAGAGACAGGGTACGGCAATGAGCAGTTCTTC. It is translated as CASSGETGYGNEQFF.

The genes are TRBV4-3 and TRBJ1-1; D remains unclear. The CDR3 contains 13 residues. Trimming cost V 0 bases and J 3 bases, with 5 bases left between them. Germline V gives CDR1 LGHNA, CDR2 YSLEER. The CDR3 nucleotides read TGCGCCAGCAGCCAAGATCTGTACACTGAAGCTTTCTTT. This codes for CASSQDLYTEAFF.

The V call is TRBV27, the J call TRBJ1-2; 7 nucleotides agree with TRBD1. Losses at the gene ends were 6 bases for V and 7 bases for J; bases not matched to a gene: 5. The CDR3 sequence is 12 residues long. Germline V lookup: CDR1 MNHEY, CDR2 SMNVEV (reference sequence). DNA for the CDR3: TGTGCCAGCAGGACAGGGTTAGGTGGCTACACCTTC. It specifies CASRTGLGGYTF.

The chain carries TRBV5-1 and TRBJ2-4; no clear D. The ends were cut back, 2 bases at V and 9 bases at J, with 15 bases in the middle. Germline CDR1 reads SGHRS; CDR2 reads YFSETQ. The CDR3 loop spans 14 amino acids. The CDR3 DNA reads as TGCGCCAGCAGCTTAGGAGCTTCGATCGTCATTCAGTACTTC. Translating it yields CASSLGASIVIQYF.

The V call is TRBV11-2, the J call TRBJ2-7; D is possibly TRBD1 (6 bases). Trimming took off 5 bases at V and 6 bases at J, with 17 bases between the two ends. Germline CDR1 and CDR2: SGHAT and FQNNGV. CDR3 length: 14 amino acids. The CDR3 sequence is CASSPGQTSGEQYF. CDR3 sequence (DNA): TGTGCCAGCAGCCCTGGACAGACCTCGGGCGAGCAGTACTTC.

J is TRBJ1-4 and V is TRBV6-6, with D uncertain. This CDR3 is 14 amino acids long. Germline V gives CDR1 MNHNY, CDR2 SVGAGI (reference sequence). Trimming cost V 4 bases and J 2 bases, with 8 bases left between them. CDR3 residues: CASSFLLTNEKLFF. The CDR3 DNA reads TGTGCCAGCAGTTTCCTCCTGACTAATGAAAAACTGTTTTTT.

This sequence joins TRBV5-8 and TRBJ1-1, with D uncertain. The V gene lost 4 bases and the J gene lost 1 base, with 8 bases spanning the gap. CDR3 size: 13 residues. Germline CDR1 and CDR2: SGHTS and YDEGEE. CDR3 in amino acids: CASSRHRNTEAFF. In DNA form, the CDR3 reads TGTGCCAGCAGCCGCCACAGGAACACTGAAGCTTTCTTT. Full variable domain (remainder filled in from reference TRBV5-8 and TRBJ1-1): EAGVTQSPTHLIKTRGQQATLRCSPISGHTSVYWYQQALGLGLQFLLWYDEGEERNRGNFPPRFSGRQFPNYSSELNVNALELEDSALYLCASSRHRNTEAFFGQGTRLTVV.

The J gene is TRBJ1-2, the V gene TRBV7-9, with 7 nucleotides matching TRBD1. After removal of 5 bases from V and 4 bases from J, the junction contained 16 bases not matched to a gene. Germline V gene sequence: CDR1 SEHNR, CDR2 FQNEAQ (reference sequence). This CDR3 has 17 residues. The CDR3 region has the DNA TGTGCCAGCAGCACCCCGGCGCTAGACAGGGCGGTCTATGGCTACACCTTC. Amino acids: CASSTPALDRAVYGYTF. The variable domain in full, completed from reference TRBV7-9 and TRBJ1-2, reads DTGVSQNPRHKITKRGQNVTFRCDPISEHNRLYWYRQTLGQGPEFLTYFQNEAQLEKSRLLSDRFSAERPKGSFSTLEIQRTEQGDSAMYLCASSTPALDRAVYGYTFGSGTRLTVV.

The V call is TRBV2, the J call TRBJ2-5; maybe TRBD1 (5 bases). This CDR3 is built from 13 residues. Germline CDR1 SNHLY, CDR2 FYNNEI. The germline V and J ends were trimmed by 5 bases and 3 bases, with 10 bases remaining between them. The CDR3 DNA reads TGTGCCAGCAGTAAACAGGAGAAAGAGACCCAGTACTTC. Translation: CASSKQEKETQYF.